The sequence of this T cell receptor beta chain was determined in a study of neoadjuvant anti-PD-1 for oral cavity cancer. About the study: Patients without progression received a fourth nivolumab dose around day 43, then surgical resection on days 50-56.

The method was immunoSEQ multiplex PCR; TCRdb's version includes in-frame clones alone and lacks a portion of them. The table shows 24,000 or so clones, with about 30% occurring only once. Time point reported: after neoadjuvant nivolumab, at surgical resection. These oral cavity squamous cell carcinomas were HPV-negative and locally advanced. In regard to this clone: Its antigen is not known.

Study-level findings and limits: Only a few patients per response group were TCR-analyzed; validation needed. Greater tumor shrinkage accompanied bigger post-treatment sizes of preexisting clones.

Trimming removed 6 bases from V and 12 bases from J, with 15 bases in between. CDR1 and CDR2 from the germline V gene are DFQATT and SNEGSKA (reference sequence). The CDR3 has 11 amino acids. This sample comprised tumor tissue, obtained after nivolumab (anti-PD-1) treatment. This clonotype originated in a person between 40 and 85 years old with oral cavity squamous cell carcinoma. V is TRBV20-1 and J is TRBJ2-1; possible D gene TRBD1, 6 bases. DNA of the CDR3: TGCAGTGCCAGAACAGGGTCGGGGCAGTTCTTC. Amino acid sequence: CSARTGSGQFF.